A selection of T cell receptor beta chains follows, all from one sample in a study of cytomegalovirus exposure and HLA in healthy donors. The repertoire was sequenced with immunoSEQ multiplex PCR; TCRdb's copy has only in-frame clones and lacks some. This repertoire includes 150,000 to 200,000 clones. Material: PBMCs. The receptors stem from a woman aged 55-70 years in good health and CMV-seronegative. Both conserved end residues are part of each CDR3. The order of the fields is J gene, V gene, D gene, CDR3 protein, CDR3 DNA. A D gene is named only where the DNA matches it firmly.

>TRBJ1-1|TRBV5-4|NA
CASTLRSSAEAFF
TGTGCCAGCACCTTACGGTCCTCCGCTGAAGCTTTCTTT
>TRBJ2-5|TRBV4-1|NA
CASSPGTYQGETQYF
TGCGCCAGCAGCCCCGGGACATACCAGGGGGAGACCCAGTACTTC
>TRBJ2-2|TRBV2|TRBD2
CASSALAGGGTGELFF
TGTGCCAGCAGTGCACTAGCGGGGGGAGGGACCGGGGAGCTGTTTTTT
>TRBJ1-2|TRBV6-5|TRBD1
CASSYDRGIANYGYTF
TGTGCCAGCAGTTACGACAGGGGAATAGCTAACTATGGCTACACCTTC
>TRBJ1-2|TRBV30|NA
CAWKRDTYNYGYTF
TGTGCCTGGAAGCGGGACACTTATAACTATGGCTACACCTTC
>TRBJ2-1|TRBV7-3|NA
CASSLIGVLSPNEQFF
TGTGCCAGCAGCTTAATAGGGGTCCTATCTCCCAATGAGCAGTTCTTC
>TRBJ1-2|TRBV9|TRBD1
CASSLSGLGGESYTF
TGTGCCAGCAGCCTCTCCGGGTTAGGGGGCGAGAGCTACACCTTC
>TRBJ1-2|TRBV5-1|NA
CASSLSGENYGYTF
TGCGCCAGCAGCTTGAGTGGGGAGAACTATGGCTACACCTTC
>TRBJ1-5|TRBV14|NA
CASSLYRAPNQPQHF
TGTGCCAGCAGCCTTTACCGCGCACCTAATCAGCCCCAGCATTTT
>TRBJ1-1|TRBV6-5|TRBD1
CASSGRGPGEFEAFF
TGTGCCAGCAGTGGAAGGGGGCCCGGCGAGTTCGAAGCTTTCTTT
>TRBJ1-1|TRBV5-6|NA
CASSAGGNTEAFF
TGTGCCAGCAGCGCCGGGGGGAACACTGAAGCTTTCTTT
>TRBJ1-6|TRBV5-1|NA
CASSPSQGRDNSPLHF
TGCGCCAGCAGCCCATCCCAGGGGAGGGATAATTCACCCCTCCACTTT
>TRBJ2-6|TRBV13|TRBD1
CASSLWLTGGSGANVLTF
TGTGCCAGCAGCTTATGGTTGACAGGGGGCTCTGGGGCCAACGTCCTGACTTTC
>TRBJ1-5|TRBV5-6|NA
CASSLKGVGQPQHF
TGTGCCAGCAGCTTGAAGGGGGTGGGTCAGCCCCAGCATTTT
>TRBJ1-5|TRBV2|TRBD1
CASSRGQGTYQPQHF
TGTGCCAGCAGTCGAGGACAGGGGACTTATCAGCCCCAGCATTTT
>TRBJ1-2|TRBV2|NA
CASSDLDTYGYTF
TGTGCCAGCAGTGATTTGGACACCTATGGCTACACCTTC
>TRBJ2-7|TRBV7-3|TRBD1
CASSLRQGSQKEQYF
TGTGCCAGCAGCTTAAGACAGGGGTCACAAAAAGAGCAGTACTTC
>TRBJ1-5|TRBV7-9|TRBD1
CASSVGTGGNQPQHF
TGTGCCAGCAGCGTAGGGACAGGGGGCAATCAGCCCCAGCATTTT
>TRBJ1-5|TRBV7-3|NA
CASSLFGQLSNQPQHF
TGTGCCAGCAGCTTATTTGGCCAGTTAAGCAATCAGCCCCAGCATTTT
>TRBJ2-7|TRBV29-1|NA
CSVEAGEVGSYEQYF
TGCAGCGTTGAAGCTGGGGAGGTCGGTAGTTACGAGCAGTACTTC
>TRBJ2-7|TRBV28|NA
CASSPWRRSYEQYF
TGTGCCAGCAGTCCCTGGAGACGGTCCTACGAGCAGTACTTC
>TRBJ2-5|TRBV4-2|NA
CASSQGLRWTYEGEETQYF
TGTGCCAGCAGCCAAGGCCTCAGATGGACATACGAAGGGGAAGAGACCCAGTACTTC
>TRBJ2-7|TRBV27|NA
CASSSPSLARSYEQYF
TGTGCCAGCAGTTCCCCCTCGCTAGCGAGGTCCTACGAGCAGTACTTC
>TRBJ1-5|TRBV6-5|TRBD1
CASSYDRGHSQPQHF
TGTGCCAGCAGTTATGACAGGGGGCATAGTCAGCCCCAGCATTTT
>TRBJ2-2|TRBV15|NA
CATSERWYTGELFF
TGTGCCACCAGCGAGAGGTGGTACACCGGGGAGCTGTTTTTT
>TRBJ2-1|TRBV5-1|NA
CASSVTGYNEQFF
TGCGCCAGCAGCGTGACAGGATACAATGAGCAGTTCTTC
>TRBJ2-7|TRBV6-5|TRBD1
CASSPRQGQGAEQYF
TGTGCCAGCAGTCCGAGACAGGGGCAAGGGGCCGAGCAGTACTTC
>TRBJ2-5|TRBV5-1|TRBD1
CASSLDRGLYQETQYF
TGCGCCAGCAGCCTGGACAGGGGCCTTTACCAAGAGACCCAGTACTTC
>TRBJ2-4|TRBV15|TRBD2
CATSFGGSGKNIQYF
TGTGCCACCAGCTTCGGGGGGAGCGGCAAAAACATTCAGTACTTC
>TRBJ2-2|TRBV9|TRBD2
CASSHPLAGDTGELFF
TGTGCCAGCAGCCACCCCCTGGCGGGGGACACCGGGGAGCTGTTTTTT
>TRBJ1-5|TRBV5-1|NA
CASSLAGNQPQHF
TGCGCCAGCAGCTTGGCGGGCAATCAGCCCCAGCATTTT
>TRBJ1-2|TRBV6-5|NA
CASATGSPYGYTF
TGTGCCAGCGCCACAGGGTCCCCCTATGGCTACACCTTC
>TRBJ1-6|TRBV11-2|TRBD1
CASSVQGLLGNSPLHF
TGTGCCAGCAGCGTACAGGGGCTCTTGGGCAATTCACCCCTCCACTTT
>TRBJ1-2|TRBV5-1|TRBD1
CASSPGQGAIRYTF
TGCGCCAGCAGCCCCGGACAGGGCGCTATTCGCTACACCTTC
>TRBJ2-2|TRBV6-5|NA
CASSYSPPSGELFF
TGTGCCAGCAGTTACTCCCCCCCCAGCGGGGAGCTGTTTTTT
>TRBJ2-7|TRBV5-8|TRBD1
CASSRWGQGLSGEQYF
TGTGCCAGCAGCCGGTGGGGACAGGGTTTAAGCGGCGAGCAGTACTTC
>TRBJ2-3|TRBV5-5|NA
CASSLAGILIADTQYF
TGTGCCAGCAGCTTGGCAGGCATTCTAATCGCAGATACGCAGTATTTT
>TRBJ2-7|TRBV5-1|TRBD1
CASSSGTVVGEQYF
TGCGCCAGCAGCTCAGGGACAGTAGTAGGCGAGCAGTACTTC
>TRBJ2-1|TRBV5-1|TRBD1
CASSPSSSGQGNNEQFF
TGCGCCAGCAGCCCTTCTTCATCGGGACAGGGGAACAATGAGCAGTTCTTC
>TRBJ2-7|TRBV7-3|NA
CASSPAGGEQYF
TGTGCCAGCAGCCCCGCCGGAGGCGAGCAGTACTTC